These 22 T cell receptor beta chains share one sample of origin, sequenced in a study of cytomegalovirus exposure and HLA in healthy donors. The PCR contained 60 Vbeta and 13 Jbeta primers. TCRdb's copy holds only in-frame clones and misses some; the assay was immunoSEQ multiplex PCR. The repertoire includes over 100,000 clones, more than 75% of them detected once, and approximately 4.7% sits in the top ten. Sample: PBMCs. The receptors come from a woman aged 25-40 years in good health and CMV-seronegative.

The J gene is TRBJ2-7, the V gene TRBV4-2, with 14 bases identical to TRBD2. The J segment lost 1 base and the V segment lost 0 bases, leaving 11 bases of the junction unmatched. Germline V gene sequence: CDR1 LGHNA, CDR2 YNFKEQ. The CDR3 spans 20 residues. The CDR3 reads CASSQEAGLAGGRRSYEQYF. In DNA, the CDR3 is TGTGCCAGCAGCCAAGAAGCTGGACTAGCGGGAGGCCGACGGTCCTACGAGCAGTACTTC.

The CDR3 here is CASSFPGQSSYNEQFF. In nucleotides, the CDR3 is TGTGCCAGCAGTTTCCCAGGGCAAAGCTCCTACAATGAGCAGTTCTTC. This rearrangement joins TRBV28 to TRBJ2-1; D possibly corresponds to TRBD1 (5 bases). The germline V gene has CDR1 MDHEN and CDR2 SYDVKM. The CDR3 loop spans 16 amino acids. V was shortened by 3 bases and J by 0 bases, with 12 bases between the two germline ends.

The genes are TRBV4-3 and TRBJ1-4; D is unclear. Germline V gene data show CDR1 as LGHNA and CDR2 as YSLEER. V was cut by 1 base and J by 1 base, with 10 bases left in between. This CDR3 region has 16 residues. The CDR3 bases are TGCGCCAGCAGCCAAGGTGGGCACCTAACTAATGAAAAACTGTTTTTT. It translates to CASSQGGHLTNEKLFF.

This chain uses TRBV5-1 with TRBJ1-6; a weak D match, TRBD1 (5 bases). Germline loops: CDR1 SGHRS, CDR2 YFSETQ. The CDR3 is 16 amino acids. V lost 5 bases to trimming and J lost 3 bases, with 15 bases between them. CDR3 DNA: TGCGCCAGCAGTACCTGGGGCCGCTACTATAATTCACCCCTCCACTTT. Amino acids: CASSTWGRYYNSPLHF.

This clone occurred a few times. The rearrangement joins TRBV7-3 to TRBJ2-1; possible D gene TRBD2, 7 bases. V shed 1 base and J shed 5 bases, with 12 bases lying between them. Germline V gives CDR1 SGHTA, CDR2 FQGTGA. The CDR3 extends over 15 amino acids. CDR3 sequence (DNA): TGTGCCAGCAGCTTAAGAGGGAGGGACAACAATGAGCAGTTCTTC. Protein: CASSLRGRDNNEQFF. Full variable domain (remainder filled in from reference TRBV7-3 and TRBJ2-1): GAGVSQTPSNKVTEKGKYVELRCDPISGHTALYWYRQSLGQGPEFLIYFQGTGAADDSGLPNDRFFAVRPEGSVSTLKIQRTERGDSAVYLCASSLRGRDNNEQFFGPGTRLTVL.

The chain carries TRBV4-1 and TRBJ2-7; 8 nucleotides align to TRBD2. CDR3 length equals 16 residues. The trim removed 0 bases at V and 0 bases at J, leaving 4 bases unmatched. CDR1 is MGHRA, CDR2 YSYEKL, per germline. The CDR3 reads CASSQEEAGASYEQYF. The CDR3 coding sequence is TGCGCCAGCAGCCAAGAAGAAGCGGGAGCCTCCTACGAGCAGTACTTC.

V and J are TRBV28 and TRBJ2-1; TRBD2 aligns across 9 bases. The germline CDR1 and CDR2 sequences are MDHEN and SYDVKM. The CDR3 is 17 amino acids. With 5 bases clipped from V and 7 bases from J, the junction kept 15 bases outside the gene matches. CDR3 sequence (DNA): TGTGCCAGCAGTCACGCCCCCGGAGTAGCGGGAGTTAATGAGCAGTTCTTC. Translation: CASSHAPGVAGVNEQFF.

The chain couples TRBV7-9 to TRBJ2-7; 14 bases map to TRBD2. J lost 7 bases, V lost 4 bases, and 6 bases had no gene match. The CDR3 spans 15 residues. The germline CDR1 and CDR2 sequences are SEHNR and FQNEAQ (reference sequence). The CDR3 loop reads CASSSGLAGALEQYF. As DNA, the CDR3 is TGTGCCAGCAGCTCGGGACTAGCGGGGGCGTTAGAGCAGTACTTC.

V gene TRBV14 combines with J gene TRBJ2-3, with 10 bases that match TRBD1. Germline CDR1 and CDR2: SGHDN and FVKESK. The V segment lost 1 base and the J segment 0 bases; nucleotides outside the gene matches: 25. This CDR3 has 24 amino acids. CDR3 coding DNA: TGTGCCAGCAGCCAAGTTCGGGACAGGGGCTTAACTCCCTGGGATTTTGGTAGCACAGATACGCAGTATTTT. This codes for CASSQVRDRGLTPWDFGSTDTQYF.

The chain couples TRBV4-3 to TRBJ2-1; the match to TRBD1 covers 8 bases. Germline values: CDR1 LGHNA, CDR2 YSLEER. This CDR3 contains 18 residues. V shed 3 bases and J 5 bases; nucleotides not matched to a gene: 15. Here the CDR3 DNA reads TGCGCCAGCAGCCACAGCCCAATCTTACGGACAGGGAACAATGAGCAGTTCTTC. Translated, it gives CASSHSPILRTGNNEQFF.

DNA of the CDR3: TGTGCCAGCAGTGAAGGGGGGCGCTATGGCTACACCTTC. Encoded protein: CASSEGGRYGYTF. V gene TRBV2 combines with J gene TRBJ1-2; the D gene is possibly TRBD1 (6 bases). The CDR3 is made up of 13 amino acids. The germline gives CDR1 SNHLY, CDR2 FYNNEI. V lost 1 base and J lost 4, with 7 bases in between.

In its sample, this clone was seen a few times. This chain uses TRBV10-3 with TRBJ2-1, with 9 bases aligning to TRBD2. The CDR3 contains 14 residues. V lost 5 bases, J lost 12 bases, and 11 bases stayed unmatched. Germline V gene data show CDR1 as ENHRY and CDR2 as SYGVKD. The CDR3 spells CAISSSGSLSTQFF. CDR3 coding DNA: TGTGCCATCAGTAGTAGCGGGAGCCTGAGTACGCAGTTCTTC.

The chain carries TRBV5-5 and TRBJ1-2, with 8 bases aligning to TRBD1. There are 14 residues in the CDR3. V dropped 4 bases and J dropped 3; count of bases not matched to a gene: 5. The germline gives CDR1 SGHKS, CDR2 YYEKEE (reference sequence). The CDR3 spells CASSAQGAHYGYTF. DNA for the CDR3: TGTGCCAGCAGCGCTCAGGGGGCGCACTATGGCTACACCTTC. The whole variable domain, filled in from reference TRBV5-5 and TRBJ1-2, reads DAGVTQSPTHLIKTRGQQVTLRCSPISGHKSVSWYQQVLGQGPQFIFQYYEKEERGRGNFPDRFSARQFPNYSSELNVNALLLGDSALYLCASSAQGAHYGYTFGSGTRLTVV.

This clone has a handful of counts. The V gene is TRBV5-6, the J gene TRBJ2-2, with TRBD1 matching 8 bases. The CDR3 sequence is 16 residues long. J lost 3 bases, V lost 4 bases, and 8 bases had no gene match. CDR1 is SGHDT and CDR2 is YYEEEE in the germline V gene. Here the CDR3 DNA reads TGTGCCAGCAGCCGCACGGACAGGGATTACACCGGGGAGCTGTTTTTT. Translation: CASSRTDRDYTGELFF. Based on the CDR3 plus reference TRBV5-6 and TRBJ2-2, the full variable domain is DAGVTQSPTHLIKTRGQQVTLRCSPKSGHDTVSWYQQALGQGPQFIFQYYEEEERQRGNFPDRFSGHQFPNYSSELNVNALLLGDSALYLCASSRTDRDYTGELFFGEGSRLTVL.

The chain's CDR3 is CASSPGGGLYQPQHF. The CDR3 coding sequence is TGTGCCAGCAGCCCCGGGGGAGGGTTGTATCAGCCCCAGCATTTT. This rearrangement joins TRBV27 to TRBJ1-5; TRBD1 is a possible D gene (5 bases). Germline loops: CDR1 MNHEY, CDR2 SMNVEV (reference sequence). The V end was cut by 6 bases, the J end by 5 bases, with 17 bases between. CDR3 length: 15 amino acids.

The V and J genes are TRBV28 and TRBJ1-1; 7 bases are a match to TRBD1. This CDR3 comprises 16 residues. With 3 bases clipped from V and 5 bases from J, the junction kept 12 bases outside the gene matches. CDR1 and CDR2 (germline): MDHEN, SYDVKM. The CDR3 DNA follows: TGTGCCAGCAGTTTTTCCCCCACCGACAGGGAAACTGAAGCTTTCTTT. It codes for CASSFSPTDRETEAFF. Drawing the rest from reference TRBV28 and TRBJ1-1, the complete variable domain is DVKVTQSSRYLVKRTGEKVFLECVQDMDHENMFWYRQDPGLGLRLIYFSYDVKMKEKGDIPEGYSVSREKKERFSLILESASTNQTSMYLCASSFSPTDRETEAFFGQGTRLTVV.

The genes are TRBV20-1 and TRBJ2-7, with no clear D. The germline gives CDR1 DFQATT, CDR2 SNEGSKA (reference sequence). V was pared by 4 bases and J by 3 bases, with 4 bases between. The CDR3 length is 10 residues. The CDR3 DNA follows: TGCAGTGCTAATAGCTACGAGCAGTACTTC. This sequence encodes CSANSYEQYF.

The V call is TRBV5-8, the J call TRBJ2-3; 14 nucleotides agree with TRBD2. The CDR3 loop spans 15 amino acids. The J segment lost 7 bases and the V segment lost 4 bases, leaving 5 bases of the junction unmatched. In germline, CDR1 is SGHTS, CDR2 YDEGEE. CDR3 protein: CASSKGTSGSNTQYF. CDR3 DNA sequence: TGTGCCAGCAGCAAGGGGACTAGCGGGAGTAATACGCAGTATTTT.

As DNA, the CDR3 is TGTGCCAGCAGCCGACTAGCGGGAGTCTACAATGAGCAGTTCTTC. Protein product: CASSRLAGVYNEQFF. V gene TRBV11-1 combines with J gene TRBJ2-1; TRBD2 agrees at 12 bases. Germline V gene sequence: CDR1 SGHAT, CDR2 FQDESV (reference sequence). The V gene end was trimmed by 5 bases and the J gene end by 3 bases; junction bases not matched to a gene: 2. There are 15 residues in the CDR3.

The sample holds one count of this clone. V is TRBV28 and J is TRBJ2-1; 10 bases fit TRBD2. The junction had 6 bases not matched to a gene; V was cut back by 4 bases and J by 6 bases. The germline V gene encodes CDR1 MDHEN and CDR2 SYDVKM. The CDR3 runs to 15 residues. CDR3 residues: CASSSTSGSLNEQFF. CDR3 nucleotides: TGTGCCAGCAGTTCGACTAGCGGGTCCCTCAATGAGCAGTTCTTC.

The rearrangement links TRBV10-3 to TRBJ1-6; possibly TRBD1 for D (5 bases). Germline loops: CDR1 ENHRY, CDR2 SYGVKD. Trimming stripped 7 bases from V and 4 bases from J, with 11 bases between. CDR3 size: 14 residues. This CDR3 reads CAIKLDSYNSPLHF. The CDR3 coding sequence is TGTGCCATCAAATTAGACAGTTATAATTCACCCCTCCACTTT.

This clone was observed a single time. The rearrangement joins TRBV28 to TRBJ2-7; D might be TRBD1 (5 bases). The CDR3 has 11 amino acids. The V gene's germline CDR1 is MDHEN and CDR2 SYDVKM. Trimming left V 7 bases short and J 2 bases short, with 6 bases between. CDR3 protein: CASTQAYEQYF. The DNA for the CDR3 is TGTGCCAGCACACAGGCCTACGAGCAGTACTTC.